This T cell receptor (beta chain) emerged from a study of blood T cell repertoires in COVID-19. This clone showed up just once. Trimming removed 5 bases from V and 0 bases from J, with 11 bases in between. This CDR3 is built from 15 residues. CDR1 LNHDA and CDR2 SQIVND come from the germline V gene (reference sequence). Clones were sequenced by immunoSEQ multiplex PCR, and TCRdb holds only the in-frame ones, with some missing. The sample consists of 150,000 to 200,000 clones, about 85% of them appearing once. The sequenced material came from peripheral blood. This receptor was taken from an elderly man with COVID-19, enrolled during active disease. The V gene is TRBV19, the J gene TRBJ1-5, with D tentatively TRBD1 (5 bases). This CDR3 reads CASSLQDYSNQPQHF. DNA of the CDR3: TGTGCCAGTAGTTTACAGGATTATAGCAATCAGCCCCAGCATTTT.